The 7 T cell receptor beta chains listed next were all sequenced from one sample in a study of T cells in Graves' hyperthyroidism and ophthalmopathy. Amplified TCR beta CDR3 regions came from RNA transcripts. An initial round of RT-PCR targeting the TCR CDR3 relied on the HTBI primer set. A single record per CDR3 protein comes from TCRdb applying MiXCR to the multiplex PCR reads. In the table there are around 440,000 distinct CDR3 sequences, 15% to 18% of which are singletons. Sequenced material: blood. These receptors originate from a woman younger than 30 with Graves' hyperthyroidism.

This clonotype was recorded many times. This chain connects TRBV27 to TRBJ2-7, with 9 bases fitting TRBD1. Germline lookup yields CDR1 MNHEY and CDR2 SMNVEV (reference sequence). The CDR3 is 16 amino acids. The V and J ends lost 3 bases and 7 bases, in that order; junction bases with no gene match: 13. CDR3 sequence reads: CASSLYLGQGVWEQYF. The CDR3 DNA is TGTGCCAGCAGTTTGTACCTGGGACAGGGAGTATGGGAGCAGTACTTC.

The sample holds many counts of this clonotype. The chain has TRBV4-1 and TRBJ2-3, with D unclear. V lost 0 bases, J lost 0 bases, and 10 bases lay in between. The CDR3 is 16 residues long. The germline gives CDR1 MGHRA, CDR2 YSYEKL. CDR3: CASSQESATSTDTQYF. In DNA form, the CDR3 reads TGCGCCAGCAGCCAAGAGTCAGCGACTAGCACAGATACGCAGTATTTT.

V is TRBV5-1 and J is TRBJ2-7; possibly TRBD2 for D (5 bases). Trimming removed 3 bases from V and 4 bases from J, with 11 bases in between. The CDR3 length is 13 residues. CDR1 is SGHRS, CDR2 YFSETQ, per germline. In DNA, the CDR3 is TGCGCCAGCAGCTGGGAGCCGGTATACGAGCAGTACTTC. As protein: CASSWEPVYEQYF. Supplemented by reference TRBV5-1 and TRBJ2-7, the full variable domain reads KAGVTQTPRYLIKTRGQQVTLSCSPISGHRSVSWYQQTPGQGLQFLFEYFSETQRNKGNFPGRFSGRQFSNSRSEMNVSTLELGDSALYLCASSWEPVYEQYFGPGTRLTVT.

The J gene is TRBJ1-2, the V gene TRBV20-1, with D possibly being TRBD1 (6 bases). Trimming took off 8 bases at V and 7 bases at J, with 23 bases between the two ends. CDR1 DFQATT and CDR2 SNEGSKA come from the germline V gene (reference sequence). CDR3 size: 14 residues. CDR3 nucleotide sequence: TGCAGTTCTAATAAACAGGGAGAAGTTTTTGGCTACACCTTC. It translates to CSSNKQGEVFGYTF.

As DNA, the CDR3 is TGTGCCAGCAGCTTAGCCCCGGGACAGTGGGCCTGGTATGGCTACACCTTC. This translates into CASSLAPGQWAWYGYTF. This chain joins TRBV11-2 and TRBJ1-2; 7 nucleotides agree with TRBD1. Looked up from germline, CDR1 is SGHAT and CDR2 is FQNNGV. With V trimmed by 1 base and J by 5 bases, 13 bases remained unmatched. This CDR3 is 17 amino acids long.

This clonotype was seen a few times. This chain links TRBV7-3 with TRBJ1-1, with a weak D call TRBD1 (6 bases). This CDR3 comprises 15 residues. V was cut by 2 bases and J by 5 bases, with 15 bases left in between. The germline V gene has CDR1 SGHTA and CDR2 FQGTGA. Written as DNA, the CDR3 is TGTGCCAGCAGCTTATTGGGTCAGGGGATGACTGAAGCTTTCTTT. Amino acid sequence: CASSLLGQGMTEAFF.

The V gene is TRBV13, the J gene TRBJ1-2, with D perhaps TRBD1 (6 bases). There are 16 residues in the CDR3. V was clipped by 5 bases and J by 1 base, with 17 bases between them. Germline V gives CDR1 PRHDT, CDR2 FYEKMQ (reference sequence). The CDR3 DNA reads TGTGCCAGCAGCCCTATAATGGACAGTTTTAACTATGGCTACACCTTC. Translated: CASSPIMDSFNYGYTF.